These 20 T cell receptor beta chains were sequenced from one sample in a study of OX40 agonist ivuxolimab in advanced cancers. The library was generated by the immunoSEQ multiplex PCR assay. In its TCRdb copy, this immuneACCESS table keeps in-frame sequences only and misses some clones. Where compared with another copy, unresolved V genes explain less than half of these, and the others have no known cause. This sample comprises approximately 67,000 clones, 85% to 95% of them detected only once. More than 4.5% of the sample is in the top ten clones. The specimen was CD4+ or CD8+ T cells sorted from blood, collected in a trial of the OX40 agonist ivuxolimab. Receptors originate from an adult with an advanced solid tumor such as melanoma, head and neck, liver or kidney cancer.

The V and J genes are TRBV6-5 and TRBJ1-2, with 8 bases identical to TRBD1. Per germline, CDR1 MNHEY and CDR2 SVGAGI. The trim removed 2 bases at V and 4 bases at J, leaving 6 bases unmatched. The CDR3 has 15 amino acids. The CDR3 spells CASSYTGQGLYGYTF. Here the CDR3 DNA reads TGTGCCAGCAGTTACACCGGACAGGGTCTCTATGGCTACACCTTC.

The CDR3 bases are TGTGCCAGCAGTTTCGACAGGGCCTACGAGCAGTACTTC. Translating it yields CASSFDRAYEQYF. The chain is built from TRBV11-2 and TRBJ2-7; 7 bases match TRBD1. V shed 6 bases, J shed 2 bases, and the junction held 4 bases outside the gene matches. The CDR3 extends over 13 amino acids. Germline V gene data show CDR1 as SGHAT and CDR2 as FQNNGV.

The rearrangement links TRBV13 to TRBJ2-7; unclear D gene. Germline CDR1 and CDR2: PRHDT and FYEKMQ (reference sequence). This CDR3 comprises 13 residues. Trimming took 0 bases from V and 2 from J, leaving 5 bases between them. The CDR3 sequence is CASSLGKAYEQYF. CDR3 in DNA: TGTGCCAGCAGCTTAGGTAAAGCCTACGAGCAGTACTTC.

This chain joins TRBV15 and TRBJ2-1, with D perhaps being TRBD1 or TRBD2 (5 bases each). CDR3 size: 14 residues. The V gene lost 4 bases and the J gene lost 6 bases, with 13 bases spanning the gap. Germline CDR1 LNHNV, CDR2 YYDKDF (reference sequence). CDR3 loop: CATSIFGTSNEQFF. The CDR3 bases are TGTGCCACCAGCATTTTTGGGACCTCCAATGAGCAGTTCTTC.

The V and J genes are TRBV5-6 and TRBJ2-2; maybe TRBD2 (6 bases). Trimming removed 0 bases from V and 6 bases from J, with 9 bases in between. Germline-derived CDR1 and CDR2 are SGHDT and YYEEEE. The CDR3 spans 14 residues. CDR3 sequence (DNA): TGTGCCAGCAGCTTGGTAACTAGCCCCGGGGAGCTGTTTTTT. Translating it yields CASSLVTSPGELFF.

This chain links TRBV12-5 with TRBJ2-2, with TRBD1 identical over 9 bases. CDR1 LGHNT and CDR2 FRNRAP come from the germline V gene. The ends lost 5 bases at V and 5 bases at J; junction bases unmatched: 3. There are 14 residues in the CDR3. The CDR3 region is CASGLTGGTGELFF. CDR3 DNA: TGTGCTAGTGGTCTGACAGGGGGGACCGGGGAGCTGTTTTTT.

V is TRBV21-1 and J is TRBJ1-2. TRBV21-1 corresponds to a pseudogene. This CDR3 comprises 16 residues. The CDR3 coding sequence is TGTGCCAGCAGCAGGAGGCTAGGAGGGTTTCACTATGGCTACACCTTC. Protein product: CASSRRLGGFHYGYTF.

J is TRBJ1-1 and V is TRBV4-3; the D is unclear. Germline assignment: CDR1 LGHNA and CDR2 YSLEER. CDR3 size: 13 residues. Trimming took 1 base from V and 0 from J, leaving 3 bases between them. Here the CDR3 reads CASSQVMNTEAFF. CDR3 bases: TGCGCCAGCAGCCAAGTGATGAACACTGAAGCTTTCTTT.

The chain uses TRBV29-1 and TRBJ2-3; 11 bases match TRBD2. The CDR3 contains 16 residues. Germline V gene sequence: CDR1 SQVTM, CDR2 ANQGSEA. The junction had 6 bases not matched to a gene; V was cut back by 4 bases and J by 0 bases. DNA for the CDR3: TGCAGCGTTGGTGGGACTAGCGGTACTAGCACAGATACGCAGTATTTT. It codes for CSVGGTSGTSTDTQYF.

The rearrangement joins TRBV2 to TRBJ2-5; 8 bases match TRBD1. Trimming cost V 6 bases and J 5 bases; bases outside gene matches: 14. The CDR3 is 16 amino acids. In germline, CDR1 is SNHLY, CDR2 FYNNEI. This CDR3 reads CASRSSGQGDYETQYF. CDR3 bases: TGTGCCAGCAGATCGAGCGGACAGGGTGATTATGAGACCCAGTACTTC.

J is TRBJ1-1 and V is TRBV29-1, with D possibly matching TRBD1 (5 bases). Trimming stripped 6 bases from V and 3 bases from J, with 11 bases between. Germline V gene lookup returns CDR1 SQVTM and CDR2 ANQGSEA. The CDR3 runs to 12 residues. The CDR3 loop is CSVGGEYTEAFF. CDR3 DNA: TGCAGCGTGGGGGGTGAGTACACTGAAGCTTTCTTT.

The CDR3 sequence: CTSSQIGRDRGNQPQHF. In DNA form, the CDR3 reads TGCACCAGCAGCCAAATAGGCCGGGACAGGGGCAATCAGCCCCAGCATTTT. V usage is TRBV1 and J usage is TRBJ1-5; the table's D gene call, TRBD1, was not cross checked with the DNA. TRBV1 is reported as a pseudogene. CDR3 length: 17 residues.

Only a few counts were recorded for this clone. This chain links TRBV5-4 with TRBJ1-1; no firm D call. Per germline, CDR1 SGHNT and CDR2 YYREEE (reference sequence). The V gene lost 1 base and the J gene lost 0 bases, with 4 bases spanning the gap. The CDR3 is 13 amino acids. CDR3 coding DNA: TGTGCCAGCAGCTTGAGAGTGAACACTGAAGCTTTCTTT. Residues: CASSLRVNTEAFF. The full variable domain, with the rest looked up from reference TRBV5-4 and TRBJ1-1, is ETGVTQSPTHLIKTRGQQVTLRCSSQSGHNTVSWYQQALGQGPQFIFQYYREEENGRGNFPPRFSGLQFPNYSSELNVNALELDDSALYLCASSLRVNTEAFFGQGTRLTVV.

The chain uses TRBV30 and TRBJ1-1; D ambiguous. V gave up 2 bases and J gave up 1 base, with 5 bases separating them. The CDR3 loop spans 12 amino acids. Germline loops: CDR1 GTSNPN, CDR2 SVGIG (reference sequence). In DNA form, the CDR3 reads TGTGCCTGGAGTTTAGGGAACACTGAAGCTTTCTTT. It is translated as CAWSLGNTEAFF.

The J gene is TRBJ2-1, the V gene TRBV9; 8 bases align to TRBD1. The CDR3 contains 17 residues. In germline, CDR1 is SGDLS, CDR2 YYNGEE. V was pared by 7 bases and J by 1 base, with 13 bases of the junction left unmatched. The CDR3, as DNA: TGTGCCAGCGGACAGGGTTTTTCTGGGGTTTCCTACAATGAGCAGTTCTTC. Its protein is CASGQGFSGVSYNEQFF.

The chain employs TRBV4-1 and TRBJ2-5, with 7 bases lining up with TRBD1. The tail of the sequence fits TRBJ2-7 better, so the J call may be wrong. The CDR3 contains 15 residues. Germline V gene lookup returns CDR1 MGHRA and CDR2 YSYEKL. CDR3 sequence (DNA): TGCGCCAGCAGCCACGCCGGGACAGCCTCCTACGAGCAGTACTTC. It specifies CASSHAGTASYEQYF.

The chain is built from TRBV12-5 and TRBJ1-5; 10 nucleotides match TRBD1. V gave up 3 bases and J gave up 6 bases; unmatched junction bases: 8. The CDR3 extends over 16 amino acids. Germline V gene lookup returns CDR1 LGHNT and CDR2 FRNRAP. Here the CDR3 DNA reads TGTGCTAGTGGTTTAGCCGCGGACAGGGGGACTCAGCCCCAGCATTTT. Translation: CASGLAADRGTQPQHF.

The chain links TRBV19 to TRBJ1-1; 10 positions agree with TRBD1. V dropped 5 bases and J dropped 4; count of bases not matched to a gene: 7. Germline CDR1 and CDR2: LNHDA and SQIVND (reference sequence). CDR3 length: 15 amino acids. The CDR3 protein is CASSAGDRGLTEAFF. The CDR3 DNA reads TGTGCCAGTAGTGCCGGGGACAGGGGTCTCACTGAAGCTTTCTTT. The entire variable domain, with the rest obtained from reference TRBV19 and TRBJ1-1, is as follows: DGGITQSPKYLFRKEGQNVTLSCEQNLNHDAMYWYRQDPGQGLRLIYYSQIVNDFQKGDIAEGYSVSREKKESFPLTVTSAQKNPTAFYLCASSAGDRGLTEAFFGQGTRLTVV.

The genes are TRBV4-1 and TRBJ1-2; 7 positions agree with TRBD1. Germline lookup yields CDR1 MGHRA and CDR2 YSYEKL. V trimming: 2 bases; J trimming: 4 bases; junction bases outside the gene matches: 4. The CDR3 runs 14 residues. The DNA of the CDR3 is TGCGCCAGCAGCCAAATAGGACAGGTCTATGGCTACACCTTC. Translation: CASSQIGQVYGYTF.

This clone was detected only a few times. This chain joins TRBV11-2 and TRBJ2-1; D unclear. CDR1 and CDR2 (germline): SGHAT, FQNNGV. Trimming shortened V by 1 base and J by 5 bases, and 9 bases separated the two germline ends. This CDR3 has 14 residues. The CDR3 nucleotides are TGTGCCAGCAGCTTAGTCGCACAGCACAATGAGCAGTTCTTC. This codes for CASSLVAQHNEQFF.